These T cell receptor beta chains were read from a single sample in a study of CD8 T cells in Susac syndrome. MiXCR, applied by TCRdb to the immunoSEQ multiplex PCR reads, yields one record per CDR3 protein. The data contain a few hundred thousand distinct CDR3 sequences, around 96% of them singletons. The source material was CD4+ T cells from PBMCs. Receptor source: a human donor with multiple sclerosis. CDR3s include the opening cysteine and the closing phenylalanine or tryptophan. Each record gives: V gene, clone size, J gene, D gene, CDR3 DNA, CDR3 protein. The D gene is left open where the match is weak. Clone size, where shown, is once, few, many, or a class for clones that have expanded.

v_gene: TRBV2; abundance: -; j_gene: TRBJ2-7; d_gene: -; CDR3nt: TGTGCCAGCCAGTCCTGGGACGGTGGCGCCAAGCAGTACTTC; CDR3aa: CASQSWDGGAKQYF
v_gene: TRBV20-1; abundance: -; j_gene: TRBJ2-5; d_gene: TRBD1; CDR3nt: TGCAGTGCTAGAGCAAAAGGACAGGGAAGGGGAGAGACCCAGTACTTC; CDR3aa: CSARAKGQGRGETQYF
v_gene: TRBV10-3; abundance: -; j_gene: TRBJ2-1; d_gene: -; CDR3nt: TGTGCCATCAGTGAGGACGGGAGCTCCTACAATGAGCAGTTCTTC; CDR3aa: CAISEDGSSYNEQFF
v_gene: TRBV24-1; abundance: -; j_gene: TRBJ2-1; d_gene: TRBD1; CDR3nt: TGTGCCACCAGTGACTCGGACAGGTTTGCCTACAATGAGCAGTTCTTC; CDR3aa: CATSDSDRFAYNEQFF
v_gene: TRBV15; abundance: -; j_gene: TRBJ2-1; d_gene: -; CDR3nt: TGTGCCACCAGCAACGGACAACTCAATGAGCAGTTCTTC; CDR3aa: CATSNGQLNEQFF
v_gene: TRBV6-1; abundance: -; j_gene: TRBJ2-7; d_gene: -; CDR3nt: TGTGCCAGCAGTGAGACCCCCAGACGGAGCTCCTACGAGCAGTACTTC; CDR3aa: CASSETPRRSSYEQYF
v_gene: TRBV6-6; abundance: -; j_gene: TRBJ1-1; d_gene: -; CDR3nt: TGTGCCAGCAGACAACGCGTTCGGGCTTTCTTT; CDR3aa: CASRQRVRAFF
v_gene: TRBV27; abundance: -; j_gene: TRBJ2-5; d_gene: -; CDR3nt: TGTGCCAGCAGTTTATCGAGGGGAAAGCAAGAGACCCAGTACTTC; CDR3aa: CASSLSRGKQETQYF
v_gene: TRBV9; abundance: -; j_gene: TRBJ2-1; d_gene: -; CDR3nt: TGTGCCAGCAGCGTTGCCCCCCCCCTCGACAATGAGCAGTTCTTC; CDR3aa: CASSVAPPLDNEQFF
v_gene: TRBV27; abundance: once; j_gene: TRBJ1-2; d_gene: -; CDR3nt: TGTGCCAGCAGGTTAGCCGATGGATATGGCTACACCTTC; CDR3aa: CASRLADGYGYTF
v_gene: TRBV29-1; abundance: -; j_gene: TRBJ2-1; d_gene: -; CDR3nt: TGCAGCGTTAAGCCTCGGGGGGCGGAAATTTATGAGCAGTTCTTC; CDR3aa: CSVKPRGAEIYEQFF
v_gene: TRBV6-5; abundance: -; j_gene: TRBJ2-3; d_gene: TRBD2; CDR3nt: TGTGCCAGCAGTTACACCCCGGGGGGGGGCACAGATACGCAGTATTTT; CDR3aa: CASSYTPGGGTDTQYF
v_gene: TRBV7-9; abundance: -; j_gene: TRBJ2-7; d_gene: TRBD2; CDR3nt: TGTGCCACCAAACCGTCGGGACTAGGGGTCTACGAGCAGTACTTC; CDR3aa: CATKPSGLGVYEQYF
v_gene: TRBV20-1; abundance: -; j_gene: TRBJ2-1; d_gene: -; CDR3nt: TGCAGTGCTAAGGGGGTCAGCTCCTACAATGAGCAGTTCTTC; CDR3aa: CSAKGVSSYNEQFF
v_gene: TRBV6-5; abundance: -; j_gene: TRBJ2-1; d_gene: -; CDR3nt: TGTGCCAGCAGGTGGGCCCTAGGGCATGAGCAGTTCTTC; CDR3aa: CASRWALGHEQFF
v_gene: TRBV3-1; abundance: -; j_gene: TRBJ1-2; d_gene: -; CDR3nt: TGTGCCAGCAGCTTCCGGGAGGGTGGCTACACCTTC; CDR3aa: CASSFREGGYTF
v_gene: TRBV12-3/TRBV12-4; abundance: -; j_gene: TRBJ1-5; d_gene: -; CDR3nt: TGTGCCAGCAGTTTAGCGCGGTGGGGCACGGATCAGCCCCAGCATTTT; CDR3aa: CASSLARWGTDQPQHF
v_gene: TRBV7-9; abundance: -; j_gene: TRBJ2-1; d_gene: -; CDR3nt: TGTGCCAGCAGCTTAGCGCGGGGAAATGAGCAGTTCTTC; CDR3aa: CASSLARGNEQFF
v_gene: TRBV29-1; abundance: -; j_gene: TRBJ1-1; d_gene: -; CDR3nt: TGCAGCGTTGGGGTTCTGGGAGCTTTCTTT; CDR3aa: CSVGVLGAFF
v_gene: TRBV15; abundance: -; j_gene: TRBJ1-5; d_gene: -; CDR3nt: TGTGCCACCAGCAGAGGACAGAGCAATCAGCCCCAGCATTTT; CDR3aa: CATSRGQSNQPQHF